A selection of T cell receptor beta chains follows, all from one sample in a study of blood T cell repertoires in COVID-19. Using immunoSEQ multiplex PCR, the repertoire was profiled, and TCRdb retains in-frame clones only, with some absent. The sample carries about 75,000 clones, roughly 91% recorded once. The specimen was peripheral blood. Receptor source: a human donor in a cohort sampled during active COVID-19. Each CDR3 is given with its conserved first and last residue. D genes are given only for firm matches. Part of the rows lack a size; the others show once, few, many or a class for expanded clones.

size	V	J	D	CDR3	DNA
.	TRBV19	TRBJ2-5	.	CASMSQQETQYF	TGTGCCAGTATGAGCCAACAAGAGACCCAGTACTTC
.	TRBV11-2	TRBJ2-3	TRBD1	CASSQGTGETDTQYF	TGTGCCAGCAGCCAAGGGACAGGGGAGACAGATACGCAGTATTTT
.	TRBV27	TRBJ1-4	.	CASSFGWGEKLFF	TGTGCCAGCAGTTTTGGTTGGGGCGAAAAACTGTTTTTT
.	TRBV7-9	TRBJ2-1	.	CASSLVAEDEQFF	TGTGCCAGCAGCTTAGTCGCGGAAGATGAGCAGTTCTTC
.	TRBV28	TRBJ2-7	.	CASSTGILSYEQYF	TGTGCCAGCAGTACGGGGATCCTATCCTACGAGCAGTACTTC
.	TRBV28	TRBJ2-1	TRBD2	CASSFIDGTSVGNEQFF	TGTGCCAGCAGTTTCATCGACGGGACTAGCGTAGGCAATGAGCAGTTCTTC
.	TRBV29-1	TRBJ2-3	.	CSVVGQSTDTQYF	TGCAGCGTCGTCGGACAAAGCACAGATACGCAGTATTTT
.	TRBV28	TRBJ2-1	TRBD1	CASSFFGTGKYNEQFF	TGTGCCAGCAGCTTCTTCGGGACAGGGAAATACAATGAGCAGTTCTTC
.	TRBV18	TRBJ1-3	TRBD1	CASSLSRGNTGNTIYF	TGTGCCAGCTCACTATCCAGGGGGAATACTGGAAACACCATATATTTT
.	TRBV24-1	TRBJ2-3	.	CATSDHPRGAEDTDTQYF	TGTGCCACCAGTGACCACCCCCGGGGAGCGGAAGACACAGATACGCAGTATTTT
.	TRBV18	TRBJ2-3	TRBD2	CASSPQRGRTDTQYF	TGTGCCAGCTCACCGCAGCGGGGCCGCACAGATACGCAGTATTTT
.	TRBV3-1/TRBV3-2	TRBJ1-2	.	CASSLTLGHSGYTF	TGTGCCAGCAGCCTTACGCTTGGACACTCTGGCTACACCTTC
.	TRBV5-1	TRBJ2-3	TRBD2	CASSPEASGRAPDTQYF	TGCGCCAGCAGCCCGGAGGCTAGCGGGAGGGCTCCAGATACGCAGTATTTT
.	TRBV7-2	TRBJ2-7	TRBD2	CASSLATSGGTYEQYF	TGTGCCAGCAGCTTAGCGACTAGCGGGGGTACCTACGAGCAGTACTTC
.	TRBV5-4	TRBJ2-7	.	CASSPGGAVNAYEQYF	TGTGCCAGCAGCCCGGGCGGAGCGGTTAACGCCTACGAGCAGTACTTC
.	TRBV11-2	TRBJ2-3	TRBD2	CASRGTSGADVDTQYF	TGTGCCAGCAGGGGGACTAGCGGAGCTGATGTGGATACGCAGTATTTT
few	TRBV7-3	TRBJ2-7	TRBD2	CASSLRLAGPYEQYF	TGTGCCAGCAGCTTAAGGCTAGCGGGGCCCTACGAGCAGTACTTC
.	TRBV7-3	TRBJ2-3	.	CASSLRRPDTQYF	TGTGCCAGCAGCTTAAGGCGGCCGGATACGCAGTATTTT
once	TRBV3-1/TRBV3-2	TRBJ1-2	.	CASSQSAGNGYTF	TGTGCCAGCAGCCAATCGGCAGGGAATGGCTACACCTTC
.	TRBV6-5	TRBJ2-3	TRBD2	CASSSLAGGQGDTQYF	TGTGCCAGCAGTTCACTAGCGGGGGGGCAGGGAGATACGCAGTATTTT
.	TRBV14	TRBJ2-1	.	CASSWGGPYNEQFF	TGTGCCAGCAGTTGGGGGGGCCCCTACAATGAGCAGTTCTTC
.	TRBV3-1/TRBV3-2	TRBJ2-1	.	CASRAGNNEQFF	TGTGCCAGCAGGGCAGGGAATAATGAGCAGTTCTTC
.	TRBV12-5	TRBJ2-5	.	CASGLGGQETQYF	TGTGCTAGTGGTTTGGGCGGCCAAGAGACCCAGTACTTC
.	TRBV23-1	TRBJ2-6	.	CASTGQSPSGANVLTF	TGCGCCAGCACTGGACAGAGTCCATCTGGGGCCAACGTCCTGACTTTC
once	TRBV5-1	TRBJ1-4	TRBD1	CASSLGTGGTSHEKLFF	TGCGCCAGCAGCTTGGGGACAGGGGGCACGTCACATGAAAAACTGTTTTTT
.	TRBV29-1	TRBJ2-1	TRBD2	CSVEGLAEPYNEQFF	TGCAGCGTTGAGGGACTAGCGGAGCCCTACAATGAGCAGTTCTTC
.	TRBV13	TRBJ2-3	TRBD2	CASNSGRATDTQYF	TGTGCCAGCAACAGCGGGAGGGCCACAGATACGCAGTATTTT
.	TRBV5-1	TRBJ1-2	TRBD1	CASSLGDRGGGYTF	TGCGCCAGCAGCTTGGGGGACAGGGGAGGCGGCTACACCTTC
.	TRBV2	TRBJ2-1	.	CASTLVRLHNEQFF	TGTGCCAGCACCTTAGTTCGACTGCACAATGAGCAGTTCTTC
.	TRBV7-2	TRBJ2-1	TRBD2	CASSLIRTSGGNYNEQFF	TGTGCCAGCAGCTTAATAAGGACTAGCGGGGGTAACTACAATGAGCAGTTCTTC
.	TRBV19	TRBJ2-3	.	CASSPSSTDTQYF	TGTGCCAGTAGTCCCTCTAGCACAGATACGCAGTATTTT
.	TRBV6-2/TRBV6-3	TRBJ2-5	.	CASSYQAEGETQYF	TGTGCCAGCAGTTATCAGGCCGAAGGAGAGACCCAGTACTTC
.	TRBV28	TRBJ2-1	.	CASCRLFREQFF	TGTGCCAGCTGTAGACTGTTTCGCGAGCAGTTCTTC
.	TRBV28	TRBJ2-7	.	CASSLREYEQYF	TGTGCCAGCAGCCTTCGAGAGTACGAGCAGTACTTC
.	TRBV6-2/TRBV6-3	TRBJ2-5	.	CASSYFTHQETQYF	TGTGCCAGCAGTTACTTTACACACCAAGAGACCCAGTACTTC
.	TRBV19	TRBJ1-5	TRBD1	CASSMGTGGIGNQPQHF	TGTGCCAGTAGTATGGGGACAGGGGGGATTGGCAATCAGCCCCAGCATTTT
.	TRBV19	TRBJ2-3	.	CASSIAGTDTQYF	TGTGCCAGTAGTATAGCAGGGACAGATACGCAGTATTTT
.	TRBV5-8	TRBJ1-3	.	CASSAGRGNTIYF	TGTGCCAGCAGCGCGGGGAGAGGAAACACCATATATTTT
.	TRBV20-1	TRBJ2-7	.	CSATESGRQYF	TGCAGTGCTACGGAGTCTGGGAGACAGTACTTC
.	TRBV19	TRBJ2-2	TRBD2	CASSIGRAGGGTGELFF	TGTGCCAGTAGTATTGGCCGAGCGGGGGGCGGCACCGGGGAGCTGTTTTTT
.	TRBV5-1	TRBJ2-7	.	CASSLRADYEQYF	TGCGCCAGCAGCTTGAGAGCGGATTACGAGCAGTACTTC
.	TRBV5-5	TRBJ1-3	TRBD1	CASSLRQGLGIGNTIYF	TGTGCCAGCAGCTTGCGACAGGGACTCGGAATCGGAAACACCATATATTTT
once	TRBV6-5	TRBJ1-2	.	CASSPIAQRYGYTF	TGTGCCAGCAGTCCCATCGCCCAGCGGTATGGCTACACCTTC
.	TRBV7-9	TRBJ1-2	TRBD1	CASSLSGTGSGYTF	TGTGCCAGCAGCCTGTCCGGGACAGGGTCTGGCTACACCTTC
once	TRBV7-2	TRBJ2-1	TRBD1	CASSSYGTGNNEQFF	TGTGCCAGCAGCTCCTACGGGACAGGGAACAATGAGCAGTTCTTC
.	TRBV10-3	TRBJ2-2	.	CAISDREVTGELFF	TGTGCCATCAGTGACAGGGAAGTCACCGGGGAGCTGTTTTTT
.	TRBV14	TRBJ1-1	.	CASSQVGAPTEAFF	TGTGCCAGCAGCCAAGTTGGAGCCCCCACTGAAGCTTTCTTT
.	TRBV5-1	TRBJ2-3	.	CASSLGYYTDTQYF	TGCGCCAGCAGCTTGGGTTACTACACAGATACGCAGTATTTT
.	TRBV24-1	TRBJ1-1	.	CAIRGEGFTNTEAFF	TGTGCCATCAGGGGAGAAGGCTTTACTAACACTGAAGCTTTCTTT
.	TRBV9	TRBJ2-6	.	CASGRGQNSGANVLTF	TGTGCCAGCGGGCGGGGACAGAACTCTGGGGCCAACGTCCTGACTTTC
.	TRBV5-6	TRBJ2-7	TRBD1	CASSLIGTGSYEQYF	TGTGCCAGCAGCCTTATCGGGACAGGGTCCTACGAGCAGTACTTC